This note documents a single T cell receptor (beta chain) sequence. This clonotype was counted at least ten times. It lacks a known antigen. No much larger clonotype is one base removed from it; base qualities were not supplied. The time point label here, explained by the study, means: five sample-tagged time points from pre-transplant (day -1) to day 368 post-transplant, pooled. Thawed PBMC were stimulated with a CMV IE-1 overlapping peptide library for about 13 hours, with no transport inhibitors added. Thawed cells were rested overnight and then stimulated in R10 medium with CD28/CD49d costimulation. The IE-1 peptide library consisted of 15-amino-acid peptides overlapping by 11 amino acids. Each time point was barcoded using BD Single-Cell Multiplexing Kit Sample Tags, after which the barcoded samples were pooled and stained with oligo-conjugated anti-CD45RA plus sorting antibodies. A BD FACSAria III was used to sort CMV-responsive CD8+CD137+ and CD4+CD154+ T cells at 4-way purity. EDTA vacutainers were used to collect blood, which was then processed with a Ficoll gradient within 1-24 hours.

The receptor library was made with single-cell sequencing. Data came from an Illumina NovaSeq 6000. The BD Rhapsody Targeted mRNA and AbSeq Reagent Kit, in a microwell format, was used for cell capture and library preparation. The libraries included TCR, sample tags, AbSeq, and targeted mRNA from the Human T-Cell Expression Panel, along with custom TOX and TOX2 primers. Sequencing of the libraries was done on an Illumina NovaSeq. The authors' pipeline ran thus. The analysis covered about 10,000 cells in total, of which about 7,000 were CD8 T cells and 4494 were CD8 T cells with an identifiable TCR CDR3. The BD Rhapsody Targeted Analysis Pipeline, including V(D)J processing, was run on the Seven Bridges Genomics platform to process the raw data. Quality control, Sample Tag demultiplexing with Lex-BDSMK, clone identification with VDJ Explorer, and Seurat clustering were performed in SeqGeq 1.6.0. A clone was considered non-expanded if it made up <1% of CD8 T cells, and considered a clonal expansion if it made up >2.5% of the sample. TCRdb trimmed the raw reads at Q25, called clones with MiXCR and kept productive beta chains. Each entry merges the rows of one CDR3 protein and shows their most common DNA and genes. These V and J calls originate from TCRdb's pipeline instead of the authors' own analysis. The sample includes tens of thousands of distinct CDR3 sequences, with around 34% observed a single time. Less than 30% of the sample comes from the top ten.

This sample was taken from a study of immune aging and cytomegalovirus after organ transplant (dated by TCRdb to the early 2020s). About the full investigation: All transplant recipients received three-drug immunosuppression with prednisone, tacrolimus, and mycophenolate. What the work shows at the level of the full study, not this receptor alone: Following viremia, aged-phenotype cells rose post-transplant in clones of any size, with the rise occurring earlier in large clones (days 200-264) than in small clones. CD57 was not measured in the sequencing data, so a conservative gene-based aging definition was used instead. Large clones contained a bigger proportion of TEMRA cells, and over time the seven largest clones (about 1,900 cells) picked up aged and TEMRA cells and lost TCM cells.

From cysteine to phenylalanine, the CDR3 is 14 amino acids long. CDR3 DNA only is kept here, 42 bases in frame from base 1. V gives up 4 bases and J gives up 6 bases, and the segment between their germline ends measures 13 bases. CDR1 and CDR2 were assigned from the germline V gene as SGHRS and YFSETQ. This chain is built from TRBV5-1 and TRBJ2-2; a tentative D call is TRBD1 (6 bases match). Source: CMV peptide-activated CD4+ and CD8+ T cells sorted from blood, taken at five time points, pooled. The cell subset or site label, read with the paper, signifies: sorted CD8+CD137+ and CD4+CD154+ T cells after around 12 h CMV IE-1 peptide stimulation. The clonotype comes from a female donor who had a heart transplant and CMV viremia. CDR3 protein: CASSTQGFPGELFF. In nucleotides, the sequence is TGCGCCAGCAGCACACAGGGATTTCCCGGGGAGCTGTTTTTT.